This is a list of T cell receptor beta chains from one sample in a study of early T cells in non-severe SARS-CoV-2 infection. TCRdb reanalysed the 5' RACE reads using MiXCR and keeps one entry per CDR3 protein. Here the sample spans tens of thousands of distinct CDR3 sequences, over 10% being singletons. The material was whole blood, obtained at baseline. The receptors were gathered from an adult who was a healthcare worker with PCR-confirmed SARS-CoV-2 infection or an uninfected control (not recorded which). CDR3s include the opening cysteine and the closing phenylalanine or tryptophan. D genes are given only for firm matches. Not every row has a clone size; where given, it reads once, few, many or a size class.

V gene	J gene	D gene	clone size	CDR3 protein	CDR3 DNA
TRBV29-1	TRBJ2-7	-	-	CSVEDRGFQYF	TGCAGCGTTGAAGATCGGGGTTTTCAGTACTTC
TRBV9	TRBJ2-1	TRBD1	-	CASSETGLEQFF	TGTGCCAGCAGCGAGACAGGGCTTGAGCAGTTCTTC
TRBV12-3/TRBV12-4	TRBJ2-2	-	-	CASSPLVVSTGELFF	TGTGCCAGCAGTCCACTAGTGGTCTCAACCGGGGAGCTGTTTTTT
TRBV2	TRBJ2-7	-	-	CASRPGLSSYEQYF	TGTGCCAGCAGGCCGGGACTCAGCTCCTACGAGCAGTATTTC
TRBV27	TRBJ1-1	-	-	CASSPLSLNTEAFF	TGTGCCAGCAGTCCCCTGAGTCTCAACACTGAAGCTTTCTTT
TRBV27	TRBJ1-4	-	few	CASSRQREEKLFF	TGTGCCAGCAGTAGGCAACGAGAGGAAAAACTGTTTTTT
TRBV11-3	TRBJ1-1	TRBD1	-	CASRAGTGLMNTEAFF	TGTGCCAGCCGAGCCGGGACAGGCCTTATGAACACTGAAGCTTTCTTT
TRBV12-3/TRBV12-4	TRBJ1-4	-	-	CASSLDEKLFF	TGTGCCAGCAGTTTAGATGAAAAACTGTTTTTT
TRBV6-1	TRBJ1-4	-	-	CASSEARGAAEKLFF	TGTGCCAGCAGTGAAGCTCGGGGCGCCGCTGAAAAACTGTTTTTT
TRBV11-2	TRBJ1-2	TRBD1	-	CASSSSTGVDLANYGYTF	TGTGCCAGCAGCTCCTCGACAGGGGTCGATTTGGCTAACTATGGCTACACCTTC
TRBV29-1	TRBJ2-3	-	many	CSVVRGTQYF	TGCAGCGTTGTGCGCGGTACGCAGTATTTT
TRBV7-9	TRBJ1-1	-	-	CASSPIGYTEAFF	TGTGCCAGCAGCCCCATCGGGTACACTGAAGCTTTCTTT
TRBV6-1	TRBJ2-6	-	-	CASSPAVGGHSGANVLTF	TGTGCCAGCAGCCCCGCTGTGGGGGGCCACTCTGGGGCCAACGTCCTGACTTTC
TRBV4-2	TRBJ2-2	TRBD1	many	CASRPTRDRGLVGELFF	TGTGCCAGCAGACCCACTCGGGACAGGGGTTTGGTCGGGGAGCTGTTTTTT
TRBV20-1	TRBJ2-3	-	many	CSARHRVRDTQYF	TGCAGTGCTAGACACAGGGTTAGGGATACGCAGTATTTT
TRBV28	TRBJ2-1	-	few	CASSPRALNEQFF	TGTGCCAGCAGCCCAAGGGCGCTGAATGAGCAGTTCTTC
TRBV19	TRBJ1-3	-	-	CASSILGTVSGNTIYF	TGTGCCAGTAGTATACTCGGGACGGTCTCTGGAAACACCATATATTTT
TRBV6-5	TRBJ1-1	TRBD1	-	CASSSAPGGGSTEAFF	TGTGCCAGCAGTTCGGCCCCAGGGGGGGGGAGCACTGAAGCTTTCTTT
TRBV6-1	TRBJ1-2	-	few	CASNPQGLSGYTF	TGTGCCAGCAACCCACAGGGCCTCTCGGGCTACACCTTC
TRBV12-3/TRBV12-4	TRBJ2-7	-	many	CASTVSAVLYEQYF	TGTGCCAGCACCGTATCGGCGGTCCTCTACGAGCAGTACTTC
TRBV2	TRBJ1-4	TRBD1	few	CASSTNRGGEKLFF	TGTGCCAGCAGTACCAACAGGGGAGGCGAAAAACTGTTTTTT
TRBV20-1	TRBJ2-3	TRBD2	many	CSARDPSGGATDTQYF	TGCAGTGCTAGAGATCCTAGCGGGGGGGCCACAGATACGCAGTATTTT
TRBV6-2/TRBV6-3	TRBJ2-7	-	many	CASSRSSYEQYF	TGTGCCAGCAGCCGTAGCTCCTACGAGCAGTACTTC
TRBV20-1	TRBJ2-7	-	-	CSAYGDSYEQYF	TGCAGTGCTTACGGGGATTCCTACGAGCAGTACTTC
TRBV5-1	TRBJ2-7	-	-	CASSHNTGLNSYEQYF	TGCGCCAGCAGCCATAACACAGGATTGAATTCCTACGAGCAGTACTTC
TRBV27	TRBJ2-2	-	many	CASTTTNTGELFF	TGTGCCAGCACTACAACGAACACCGGGGAGCTGTTTTTT
TRBV4-3	TRBJ2-1	TRBD2	many	CASSQEGGRAHNEQFF	TGCGCCAGCAGCCAAGAGGGCGGGAGAGCCCACAATGAGCAGTTCTTC
TRBV20-1	TRBJ1-6	-	-	CSARKESVADYNSPLHF	TGCAGTGCTAGGAAAGAGAGCGTGGCGGACTATAATTCACCCCTCCACTTT
TRBV6-5	TRBJ1-6	-	few	CASSYGSQGNNSPLHF	TGTGCCAGCAGTTACGGGTCCCAGGGGAATAATTCACCCCTCCACTTT
TRBV18	TRBJ2-7	-	many	CASSPGAPGSYEQYF	TGTGCCAGCTCACCGGGAGCACCCGGCTCCTACGAGCAGTACTTC
TRBV6-1	TRBJ1-4	-	-	CASSGHRATNEKLFF	TGTGCCAGCAGCGGCCACAGGGCTACTAATGAAAAACTGTTTTTT
TRBV5-5	TRBJ2-7	TRBD1	few	CASSTWDRPYEQYF	TGTGCCAGCAGCACCTGGGACAGGCCCTACGAGCAGTACTTC
TRBV29-1	TRBJ1-1	-	-	CSVAHQRVTEAFF	TGCAGCGTTGCCCACCAGCGGGTCACTGAAGCTTTCTTT
TRBV12-3/TRBV12-4	TRBJ1-4	TRBD1	few	CASSPPGQAHEKLFF	TGTGCCAGCAGTCCCCCCGGACAGGCTCACGAAAAACTGTTTTTT
TRBV29-1	TRBJ2-2	-	-	CSVEVAETGELFF	TGCAGCGTTGAAGTTGCTGAAACCGGGGAGCTGTTTTTT
TRBV5-1	TRBJ2-2	-	few	CASSLGQKNTGELFF	TGCGCCAGCAGCTTAGGACAGAAGAACACCGGGGAGCTGTTTTTT
TRBV6-6	TRBJ2-1	-	-	CASSYSGDLEDNEQFF	TGTGCCAGCAGTTACTCAGGGGACTTGGAGGACAATGAGCAGTTCTTC
TRBV2	TRBJ2-2	TRBD2	-	CASRVAGGNTGELFF	TGTGCCAGCAGGGTAGCGGGGGGCAACACCGGGGAGCTGTTTTTT
TRBV11-2	TRBJ2-7	-	many	CASSLGVQGHYEQYF	TGTGCCAGCAGCTTAGGGGTTCAGGGCCACTACGAGCAGTACTTC
TRBV7-8	TRBJ1-4	TRBD1	many	CASSPGGREVGKLFF	TGTGCCAGCAGCCCAGGGGGCAGGGAGGTTGGGAAACTGTTTTTT
TRBV5-1	TRBJ1-6	-	-	CASSFIPGQTNSPLHF	TGCGCCAGCAGCTTCATACCAGGACAGACTAATTCACCCCTCCACTTT
TRBV7-8	TRBJ2-5	TRBD1	-	CASSLSEDGDRGGTQETQYF	TGTGCCAGCAGCTTGTCAGAGGACGGGGACAGAGGAGGAACCCAAGAGACCCAGTACTTC
TRBV18	TRBJ1-2	-	many	CASSPDRANYGYTF	TGTGCCAGCTCCCCGGACAGAGCTAACTATGGCTACACCTTC
TRBV28	TRBJ2-7	-	many	CASSLGPSYEQYF	TGTGCCAGCAGTTTGGGTCCCTCCTACGAGCAGTACTTC
TRBV6-6	TRBJ1-1	TRBD1	-	CASRGTAVGAFF	TGTGCCAGCAGAGGGACAGCCGTCGGAGCTTTCTTT
TRBV28	TRBJ1-2	-	many	CASIDTNYGYTF	TGTGCCAGCATTGACACTAACTATGGCTACACCTTC
TRBV14	TRBJ1-4	-	-	CASSQPSGGDEKLFF	TGTGCCAGCAGCCAACCCTCCGGGGGCGATGAAAAACTGTTTTTT
TRBV20-1	TRBJ2-3	TRBD2	-	CSADPGLVLIRQGDTQYF	TGCAGTGCAGACCCGGGACTAGTCTTAATTCGGCAGGGAGATACGCAGTATTTT
TRBV12-3/TRBV12-4	TRBJ1-5	-	-	CASGQGNQPQHF	TGTGCCAGCGGCCAGGGCAATCAGCCCCAGCATTTT
TRBV7-8	TRBJ2-3	TRBD2	few	CASSPRGSGAPDTQYF	TGTGCCAGCAGCCCGAGGGGTAGCGGGGCACCAGATACGCAGTATTTT
TRBV27	TRBJ2-7	TRBD2	few	CASRLAGGSYEQYF	TGTGCCAGCAGATTAGCGGGGGGCTCCTACGAGCAGTACTTC
TRBV6-2/TRBV6-3	TRBJ2-1	TRBD2	many	CASSYYVSGGYNEQFF	TGTGCCAGCAGTTACTACGTTAGCGGGGGGTACAATGAGCAGTTCTTC
TRBV7-9	TRBJ1-1	TRBD1	many	CASSLADRELPARTLNTEAFF	TGTGCCAGCAGCTTAGCAGACAGGGAACTCCCGGCAAGGACACTGAACACTGAAGCTTTCTTT
TRBV12-3/TRBV12-4	TRBJ2-1	-	many	CASSPDYGRNNEQFF	TGTGCCAGCAGTCCGGACTATGGGCGGAACAATGAGCAGTTCTTC
TRBV4-2	TRBJ2-7	-	-	CASSQPSYEQYF	TGTGCCAGCAGCCAACCCTCCTACGAGCAGTACTTC
TRBV7-8	TRBJ2-5	-	-	CASSLKLQPTKETQYF	TGTGCCAGCAGCTTAAAACTCCAACCGACGAAAGAGACCCAGTACTTC
TRBV28	TRBJ1-5	TRBD1	many	CASSWDRVNQPQHF	TGTGCCAGCAGTTGGGACAGGGTAAATCAGCCCCAGCATTTT